The clone carrying this T cell receptor beta chain showed up many times. The data stem from a study of T cells in Graves' hyperthyroidism and ophthalmopathy. If no ophthalmopathy progression occurred within 18 months, Graves' hyperthyroidism was stable. Hyperthyroidism, newly diagnosed and lasting under 2 months, affected patients aged 18 to 65. There were TCR beta CDR3 regions amplified from RNA transcripts. First-round RT-PCR with HTBI primers amplified the TCR CDR3 region. One entry per CDR3 protein results from TCRdb running MiXCR on the multiplex PCR reads. Here the sample spans approximately 400,000 distinct CDR3 sequences, around 14% being singletons. The CDR3 length is 15 residues. Germline V gives CDR1 MNHEY, CDR2 SMNVEV (reference sequence). The junction had 4 bases not matched to a gene; V was cut back by 6 bases and J by 1 base.

The sequence came from a woman aged 18-29 years with Graves' hyperthyroidism. Sequencing input: blood. V gene TRBV27 combines with J gene TRBJ2-2; 8 nucleotides match TRBD1. The CDR3 nucleotides are TGTGCCAGCAGCCACGGACAGGGGAACACCGGGGAGCTGTTTTTT. It specifies CASSHGQGNTGELFF.